This paragraph covers one T cell receptor beta chain sequence. The target antigen is unknown. All donors qualified as healthy HIV-negative adults and had experienced no recent acute infections or vaccinations. TCRdb keeps only in-frame clones here, not all; method: immunoSEQ multiplex PCR. The table includes 1,400,000 or so clones, roughly 98.5% detected once. This entry is derived from a study of shared clonotypes between healthy human individuals. Regarding the study as a whole: For naive CD4 cells, roughly 4.6% of clonotypes were shared across a few donors.

Sequenced: naive CD4+ T cells sorted from blood. Documented subset: CD45RA+ positively selected. The origin of this receptor is a man aged 25 to 40 in good health.

The CDR3 protein is CASSFQQISNQPQHF. The CDR3 region has the DNA TGTGCCAGCAGCTTCCAACAGATTAGCAATCAGCCCCAGCATTTT. The chain combines TRBV5-6 with TRBJ1-5; D not resolved. V lost 2 bases to trimming and J lost 0 bases, with 9 bases between them. The CDR3 is 15 amino acids. Germline V gene lookup returns CDR1 SGHDT and CDR2 YYEEEE.